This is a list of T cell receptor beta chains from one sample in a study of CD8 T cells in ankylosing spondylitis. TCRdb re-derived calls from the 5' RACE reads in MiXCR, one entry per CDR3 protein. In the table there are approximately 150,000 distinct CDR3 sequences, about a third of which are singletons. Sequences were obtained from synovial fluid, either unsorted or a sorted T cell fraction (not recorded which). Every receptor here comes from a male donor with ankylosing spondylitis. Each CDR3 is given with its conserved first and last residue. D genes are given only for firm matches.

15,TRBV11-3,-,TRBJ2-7,CASSRRPGTSYEQYF
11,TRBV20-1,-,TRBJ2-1,CSAAVENEQFF
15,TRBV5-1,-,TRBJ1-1,CASSLGWGGLTEAFF
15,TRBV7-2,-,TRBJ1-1,CASSLGVGRLVEAFF
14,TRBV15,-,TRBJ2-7,CATSRDSGTGEQYF
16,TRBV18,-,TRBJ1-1,CASQINQGTANTEAFF
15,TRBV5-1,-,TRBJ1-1,CASSSEGYMNTEAFF
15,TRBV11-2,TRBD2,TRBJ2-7,CATTPDGGVGYEQYF
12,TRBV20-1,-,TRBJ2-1,CSASEGYNEQFF
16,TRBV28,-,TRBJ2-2,CASSGSGAKGAGELFF
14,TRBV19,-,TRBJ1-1,CASSIVDMNTEAFF
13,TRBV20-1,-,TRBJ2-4,CSARARGQNIQYF
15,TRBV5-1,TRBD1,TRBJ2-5,CASSLAVGGRETQYF
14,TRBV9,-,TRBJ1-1,CASSVREVNTEAFF
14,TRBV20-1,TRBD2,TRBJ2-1,CSARGTSGGNEQFF
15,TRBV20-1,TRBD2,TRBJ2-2,CSASASGRAFGELFF
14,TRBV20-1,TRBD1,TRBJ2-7,CSAHKGQSSYEQYF
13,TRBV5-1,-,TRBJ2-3,CASSLEFADTQYF
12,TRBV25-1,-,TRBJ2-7,CASSEQNYEQYF
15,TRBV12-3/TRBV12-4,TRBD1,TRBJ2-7,CASSSPGQGRNEQYF
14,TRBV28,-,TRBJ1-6,CASSSAQGSSPLHF
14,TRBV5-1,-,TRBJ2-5,CASSVSGVQETQYF
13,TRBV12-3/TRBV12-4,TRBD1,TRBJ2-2,CASSRQGAGELFF
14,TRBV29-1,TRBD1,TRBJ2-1,CSVLGQGGRSEQFF
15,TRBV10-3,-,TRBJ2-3,CAISWTGILTDTQYF
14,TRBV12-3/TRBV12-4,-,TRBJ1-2,CASSPIRARDGYTF
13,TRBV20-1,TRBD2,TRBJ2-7,CSARAGGIDEQYF
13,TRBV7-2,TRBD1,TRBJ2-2,CASSPGGTGELFF
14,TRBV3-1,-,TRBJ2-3,CASSQIAATDTQYF
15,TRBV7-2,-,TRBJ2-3,CASSKDYVGSDTQYF
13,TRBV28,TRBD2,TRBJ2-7,CASTRAGGYEQYF
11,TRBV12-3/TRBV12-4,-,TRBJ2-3,CASTLLDTQYF
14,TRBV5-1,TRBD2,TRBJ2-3,CASSLWTSPDTQYF
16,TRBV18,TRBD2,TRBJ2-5,CASSPASGSSQETQYF
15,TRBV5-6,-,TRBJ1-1,CASSFVGSPNTEAFF
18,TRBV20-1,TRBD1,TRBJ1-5,CSASNLVRDRGGNQPQHF
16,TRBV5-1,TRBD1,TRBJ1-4,CASSWGPGGEDEKLFF
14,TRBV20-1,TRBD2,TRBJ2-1,CSARGAGATDEQFF
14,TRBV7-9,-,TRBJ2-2,CAVKPDLGPGELFF
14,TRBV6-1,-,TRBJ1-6,CASRGTGPNSPLHF
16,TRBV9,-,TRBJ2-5,CASSVGVAETQETQYF
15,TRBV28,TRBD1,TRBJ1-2,CASSEKSRGNGGYTF
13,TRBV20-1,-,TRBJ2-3,CSAQSGRTDTQYF
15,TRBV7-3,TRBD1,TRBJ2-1,CASSLQGQGIDEQFF
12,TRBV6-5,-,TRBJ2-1,CASSRGDNEQFF
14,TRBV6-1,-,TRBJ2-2,CASILGAATGELFF